Listed below are T cell receptor beta chains from one sample, sequenced in a study of blood T cell repertoires in COVID-19. The assay was immunoSEQ multiplex PCR, and TCRdb's table has in-frame clones only and misses some. The data hold 55,000 to 75,000 clones, with roughly 78% observed a single time. Sample: peripheral blood. Receptors were obtained from a human donor in a cohort sampled during active COVID-19. Each CDR3 is given without its conserved first and last residue. The D gene is left open where the match is weak.

TRBV10-3 . AISEAATGYT
TRBV5-1 TRBD2 ASSLAASGWYEQY
TRBV7-8 TRBD2 ASSLRRGSGRSSDNEQF
TRBV5-5 . ASSLGGRVGNQPQH
TRBV14 TRBD2 ASSRRSMTSGDIDTQY
TRBV5-1 TRBD1 ASSLWGQGPPYEQY
TRBV27 TRBD2 ASSYGLAGDTQY
TRBV2 . ASRRVGSSYEQY
TRBV4-3 TRBD1 ASSRNRQGVGGYT
TRBV6-5 TRBD1 ASRIGTVNQPQH
TRBV19 . ASSIEARGTEAF
TRBV19 TRBD1 ASSLRIGQGVRISPLH
TRBV27 TRBD2 ASSPAAGADTQY
TRBV7-2 TRBD1 ASSLTGIPTIGGYT
TRBV28 TRBD2 ASSSGLAGAYEQY
TRBV7-9 . ASSLAGSSGYGYT
TRBV27 . ASSPWGGFRSGNTIY
TRBV19 TRBD2 ASRDGGLAGVGANVLT
TRBV19 . ASSNNRDLYSNQPQH
TRBV6-6 . ASSYPQGGTGELF
TRBV12-3/TRBV12-4 . ASSLGLPNEQF
TRBV19 TRBD2 ASGGLAKTGELF
TRBV9 . ASSEAAGRGEQY
TRBV18 TRBD1 ASSPGDSNSPLH
TRBV5-1 TRBD1 ASSWGTGTGGEKLF
TRBV27 . ASSLHRARGAPEAF
TRBV7-2 . ASSLVAGKTYEQY
TRBV5-1 . ASSLALGDSNTIY
TRBV5-1 . ASSPDSVSYEQY
TRBV6-2/TRBV6-3 TRBD2 ASTPPLAGAYEQY
TRBV4-3 . ASSLGRHNEQF
TRBV25-1 TRBD2 ASSVRGGSGEQY
TRBV7-2 TRBD2 ASSLALSSGRGEQY
TRBV24-1 . APSLLGRGRTD
TRBV7-8 . ASSLMDNSNYGYT
TRBV5-4 . ASSLGGSGSYNEQF
TRBV7-6 . ASSRGGDEQY
TRBV10-3 . AISEAAGWGDTQY
TRBV30 . AWSHKNYGYT
TRBV5-6 . ASSAQGGAREEY
TRBV10-3 . AISALGASNTEAF
TRBV7-3 TRBD2 ASSLEAGGGEQF
TRBV6-2/TRBV6-3 . ASSQTGYTEQY
TRBV11-2 TRBD2 ASSFTGTSGSETQY
TRBV6-2/TRBV6-3 TRBD2 ASSYPSGKGTGELF
TRBV2 TRBD1 ASRATGVHGELF
TRBV7-2 . ASSLGGDVDTQY
TRBV24-1 . ATSDGRARPY
TRBV5-6 TRBD1 ASSPTGAAGELF
TRBV15 . ATSRVVVAGSEQY
TRBV9 TRBD1 ASSVGAGGRSYEQY
TRBV9 . ASSDPTGAVYGYT
TRBV5-6 TRBD1 ASRVPGQGGTEAF